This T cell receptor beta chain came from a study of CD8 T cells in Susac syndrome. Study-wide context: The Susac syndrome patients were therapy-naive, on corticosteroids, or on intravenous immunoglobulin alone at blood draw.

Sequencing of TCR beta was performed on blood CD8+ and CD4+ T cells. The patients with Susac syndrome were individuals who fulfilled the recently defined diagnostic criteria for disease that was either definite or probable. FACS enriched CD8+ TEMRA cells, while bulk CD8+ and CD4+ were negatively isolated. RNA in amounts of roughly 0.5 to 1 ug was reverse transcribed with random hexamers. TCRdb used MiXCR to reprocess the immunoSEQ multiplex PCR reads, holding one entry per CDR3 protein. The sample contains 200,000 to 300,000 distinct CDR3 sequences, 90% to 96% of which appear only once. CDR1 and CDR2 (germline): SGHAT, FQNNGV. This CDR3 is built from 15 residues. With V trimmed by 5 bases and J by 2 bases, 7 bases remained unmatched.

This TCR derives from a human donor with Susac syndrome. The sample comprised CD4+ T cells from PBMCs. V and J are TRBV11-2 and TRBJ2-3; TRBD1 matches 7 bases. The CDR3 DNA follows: TGTGCCAGCAGCCGAACAGGGGTTAACACAGATACGCAGTATTTT. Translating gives CASSRTGVNTDTQYF.